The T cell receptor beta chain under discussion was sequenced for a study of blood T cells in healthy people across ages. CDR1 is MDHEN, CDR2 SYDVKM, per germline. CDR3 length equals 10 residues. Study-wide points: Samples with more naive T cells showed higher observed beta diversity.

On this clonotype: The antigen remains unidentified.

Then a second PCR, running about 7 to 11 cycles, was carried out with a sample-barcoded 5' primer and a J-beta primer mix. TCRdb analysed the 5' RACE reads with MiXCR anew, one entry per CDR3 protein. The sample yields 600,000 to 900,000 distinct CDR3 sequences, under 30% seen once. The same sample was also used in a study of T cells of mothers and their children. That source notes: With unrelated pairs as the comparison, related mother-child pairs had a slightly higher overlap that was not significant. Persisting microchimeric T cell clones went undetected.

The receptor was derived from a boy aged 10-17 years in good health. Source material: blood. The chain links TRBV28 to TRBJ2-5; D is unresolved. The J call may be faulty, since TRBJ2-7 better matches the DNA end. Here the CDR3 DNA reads TGTGCCAGCAGTCGACTCGAGCAGTACTTC. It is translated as CASSRLEQYF.